A selection of T cell receptor beta chains follows, all from one sample in a study of control samples from healthy donors and cancer patients. Sequenced by immunoSEQ multiplex PCR; TCRdb stores in-frame clones only, minus some. The profile shows roughly 170,000 clones, 85% to 95% of them singletons. The material sequenced was blood. All receptors come from a man between 18 and 29 years old in good health. Each CDR3 is given with its conserved first and last residue. A D gene is named only where the DNA matches it firmly. Not all rows give a size; the values are once, few, many and, for expanded clones, a class.

j_call d_call clone_size v_call cdr3_aa cdr3_nt
TRBJ1-6 TRBD1 . TRBV2 CASSGDRGYSPLHF TGTGCCAGCAGTGGAGACAGGGGTTATTCACCCCTCCACTTT
TRBJ2-2 . . TRBV2 CASSQRLGELFF TGTGCCAGCAGTCAACGCCTCGGGGAGCTGTTTTTT
TRBJ2-5 TRBD1 . TRBV4-1 CASSQEPSGQVQETQYF TGCGCCAGCAGCCAAGAACCCTCGGGACAGGTACAAGAGACCCAGTACTTC
TRBJ1-6 TRBD1 . TRBV3-1/TRBV3-2 CASSWADRDNSPLHF TGTGCCAGCAGCTGGGCGGACAGGGACAATTCACCCCTCCACTTT
TRBJ2-7 . . TRBV6-5 CASSYYYEQYF TGTGCCAGCAGTTACTACTACGAGCAGTACTTC
TRBJ2-7 TRBD1 . TRBV6-5 CASGPGQGPLEQYF TGTGCCAGCGGGCCGGGACAGGGCCCCCTCGAGCAGTACTTC
TRBJ1-4 . . TRBV10-3 CAISESAGRGEKLFF TGTGCCATCAGTGAGTCGGCAGGGAGGGGTGAAAAACTGTTTTTT
TRBJ1-6 . . TRBV30 CAWRAGSRGSPLHF TGTGCCTGGAGGGCCGGGTCGAGGGGTTCACCCCTCCACTTT
TRBJ2-2 TRBD2 . TRBV14 CASSRGLAYTGELFF TGTGCCAGCAGCCGAGGACTAGCATACACCGGGGAGCTGTTTTTT
TRBJ1-3 TRBD1 . TRBV6-5 CASQDRGRGNTIYF TGTGCCAGCCAGGACAGGGGGCGTGGAAACACCATATATTTT
TRBJ1-1 . . TRBV2 CASSEWRTEAFF TGTGCCAGCAGTGAATGGCGGACTGAAGCTTTCTTT
TRBJ2-1 . . TRBV25-1 CASSDPGTNNEQFF TGTGCCAGCAGTGATCCAGGGACAAACAATGAGCAGTTCTTC
TRBJ2-5 . . TRBV5-1 CASSPGSLLQETQYF TGCGCCAGCAGCCCCGGGAGCCTTCTGCAAGAGACCCAGTACTTC
TRBJ1-2 . . TRBV5-1 CASSPGAPGYGYTF TGCGCCAGCAGCCCCGGGGCACCTGGGTATGGCTACACCTTC
TRBJ1-5 TRBD1 few TRBV19 CASSMQTGSNQPQHF TGTGCCAGTAGTATGCAGACAGGGAGCAATCAGCCCCAGCATTTT
TRBJ2-1 TRBD2 once TRBV3-1/TRBV3-2 CASIDGRGGNEQFF TGTGCCAGCATCGACGGGCGGGGGGGCAATGAGCAGTTCTTC
TRBJ1-2 . . TRBV2 CASSVDPGAGYTF TGTGCCAGCAGTGTAGACCCAGGGGCTGGCTACACCTTC
TRBJ1-2 . . TRBV29-1 CSVEDFALGRHGYTF TGCAGCGTTGAAGATTTCGCTTTGGGTAGGCATGGCTACACCTTC
TRBJ2-1 . . TRBV7-3 CASSSRQAKGYNEQFF TGTGCCAGCAGCTCCCGACAAGCGAAGGGATACAATGAGCAGTTCTTC
TRBJ2-2 . once TRBV21-1 CASSKEFLNTGYTGELFF TGTGCCAGCAGCAAGGAGTTCCTTAATACAGGGTACACCGGGGAGCTGTTTTTT
TRBJ2-7 . once TRBV5-1 CASSPTGHEQYF TGCGCCAGCAGCCCGACAGGCCACGAGCAGTACTTC
TRBJ2-7 . few TRBV2 CASQATGNVYEQYF TGTGCCAGCCAGGCAACAGGGAACGTTTACGAGCAGTACTTC
TRBJ1-1 . . TRBV19 CASSMDDLGEAFF TGTGCCAGTAGTATGGACGACTTGGGTGAAGCTTTCTTT
TRBJ2-3 . . TRBV9 CASSVEDAGTQYF TGTGCCAGCAGCGTAGAGGACGCCGGTACGCAGTATTTT
TRBJ1-5 . . TRBV6-1 CASSEISVAGQPQHF TGTGCCAGCAGTGAAATCTCAGTTGCTGGTCAGCCCCAGCATTTT
TRBJ2-7 . . TRBV7-9 CASSLRRGMSSYEQYF TGTGCCAGCAGCTTACGGAGGGGGATGAGCTCCTACGAGCAGTACTTC
TRBJ1-2 . . TRBV7-9 CASSLIGAGPYGYTF TGTGCCAGCAGCTTAATAGGGGCCGGACCGTATGGCTACACCTTC
TRBJ1-2 . . TRBV4-1 CASSQALRDYGYTF TGCGCCAGCAGCCAAGCTTTAAGGGACTATGGCTACACCTTC
TRBJ2-1 . . TRBV6-1 CASSVMGASSYNEQFF TGTGCCAGCAGTGTTATGGGGGCTAGCTCCTACAATGAGCAGTTCTTC
TRBJ1-5 . . TRBV12-3/TRBV12-4 CASSLGSNQPQHF TGTGCCAGCAGTTTAGGGTCGAATCAGCCCCAGCATTTT
TRBJ1-4 TRBD1 . TRBV30 CAWPRGQDEKLFF TGTGCCTGGCCCAGGGGGCAAGATGAAAAACTGTTTTTT
TRBJ2-7 TRBD1 . TRBV7-2 CASSLDRGDEQYF TGTGCCAGCAGCTTGGACAGGGGAGACGAGCAGTACTTC
TRBJ2-5 . . TRBV18 CASSPRGGEQETQYF TGTGCCAGCTCACCGAGGGGTGGGGAACAAGAGACCCAGTACTTC
TRBJ1-1 TRBD1 . TRBV10-3 CAISESGQENTEAFF TGTGCCATCAGTGAGTCGGGACAGGAGAACACTGAAGCTTTCTTT
TRBJ2-7 TRBD2 . TRBV7-2 CASSPDSGGLSYEQYF TGTGCCAGCAGCCCGGATAGCGGGGGCCTCTCCTACGAGCAGTACTTC
TRBJ1-4 TRBD1 few TRBV11-1 CASKETTGIDEKLFF TGTGCCAGCAAGGAAACGACAGGGATCGATGAAAAACTGTTTTTT
TRBJ1-1 . . TRBV15 CATSRVSNTEAFF TGTGCCACCAGCAGGGTGTCGAACACTGAAGCTTTCTTT